Presented here are 14 T cell receptor beta chains from one specimen sequenced in a study of T cell responses to AZD1222 COVID-19 vaccine. Libraries were prepared by immunoSEQ multiplex PCR; TCRdb keeps only in-frame clonotypes and omits some of them. The sample records 95,000 to 150,000 clones, roughly 88% being singletons. The specimen was peripheral blood, collected on day 0 of AZD1222 vaccination. The origin of the receptors is an adult in good health.

The chain couples TRBV6-6 to TRBJ2-1; 7 bases are a match to TRBD1. V shed 8 bases, J shed 5 bases, and the junction held 12 bases outside the gene matches. This CDR3 has 15 residues. Germline CDR1 MNHNY, CDR2 SVGAGI (reference sequence). The CDR3 DNA reads TGTGCCAGCTGGGGAACAGGGGTGTCGGACAATGAGCAGTTCTTC. It encodes CASWGTGVSDNEQFF.

This chain uses TRBV18 with TRBJ2-7; weak D call: TRBD1 (6 bases). This CDR3 is 13 amino acids long. V was shortened by 3 bases and J by 6 bases, with 12 bases between the two germline ends. Germline-derived CDR1 and CDR2 are KGHSH and LQKENI. CDR3 in DNA: TGTGCCAGCTCACCGGGGGCAGGGAGCGAGCAGTACTTC. Amino acid sequence: CASSPGAGSEQYF.

The chain joins TRBV21-1 to TRBJ1-1. TRBV21-1 is termed a pseudogene. The CDR3 length is 16 residues. In DNA form, the CDR3 reads TGTGCCCCCGGGGGGGTAGGTCGGGGCATGAACACTGAAGCTTTCTTT. Its protein product is CAPGGVGRGMNTEAFF.

J is TRBJ2-3 and V is TRBV12-3 or TRBV12-4, with a possible D match to TRBD2 (5 bases). The V gene lost 3 bases and the J gene lost 5 bases, with 6 bases spanning the gap. There are 12 residues in the CDR3. The CDR3 protein is CASSFRGDTQYF. DNA of the CDR3: TGTGCCAGCAGTTTTCGGGGAGATACGCAGTATTTT.

The V and J genes are TRBV2 and TRBJ2-1; 7 bases line up with TRBD2. V lost 3 bases and J lost 5; bases outside the gene matches: 7. CDR3 length equals 15 residues. CDR1 is SNHLY, CDR2 FYNNEI, per germline. The CDR3 sequence: CASSEPGLPDNEQFF. The CDR3 DNA follows: TGTGCCAGCAGTGAGCCGGGACTACCTGACAATGAGCAGTTCTTC.

This sequence joins TRBV19 and TRBJ2-7; D is unclear. Germline CDR1 LNHDA, CDR2 SQIVND (reference sequence). The CDR3 has 15 amino acids. The V and J ends lost 10 bases and 7 bases respectively, with 26 bases between them. CDR3 in DNA: TGTGCCACCTTAACCCACACCGCTGGGAAGTGGGAGCAGTACTTC. Protein sequence: CATLTHTAGKWEQYF.

This clone was found once. The chain has TRBV6-5 and TRBJ1-3; D call uncertain. The CDR3 covers 14 residues. CDR1 and CDR2 from the germline V gene are MNHEY and SVGAGI. The germline V and J ends were trimmed by 6 bases and 1 base, with 10 bases remaining between them. The DNA for the CDR3 is TGTGCCAGCAGACGGGGAGTATCTGGAAACACCATATATTTT. It is translated as CASRRGVSGNTIYF.

Here the CDR3 reads CAGNRDRGSEQYF. The CDR3 DNA reads TGTGCCGGAAACCGGGACAGGGGTTCCGAGCAGTACTTC. The V call is TRBV2, the J call TRBJ2-7; 10 bases agree with TRBD1. Germline CDR1 SNHLY, CDR2 FYNNEI. There are 13 residues in the CDR3. V lost 11 bases and J lost 6; bases outside the gene matches: 10. Filled out from reference TRBV2 and TRBJ2-7, the complete variable domain reads EPEVTQTPSHQVTQMGQEVILRCVPISNHLYFYWYRQILGQKVEFLVSFYNNEISEKSEIFDDQFSVERPDGSNFTLKIRSTKLEDSAMYFCAGNRDRGSEQYFGPGTRLTVT.

This clone was seen a few times. V and J are TRBV7-8 and TRBJ1-1; D is unclear. The CDR3 loop spans 13 amino acids. V lost 1 base to trimming and J lost 6 bases, with 9 bases between them. The germline V gene encodes CDR1 SGHVS and CDR2 FQNEAQ. The CDR3 nucleotides read TGTGCCAGCAGCTTAGAAGGTCTGTCTGAAGCTTTCTTT. The encoded protein is CASSLEGLSEAFF.

The chain carries TRBV28 and TRBJ1-6; TRBD1 aligns across 9 bases. This CDR3 spans 16 amino acids. The J segment lost 5 bases and the V segment lost 6 bases, leaving 8 bases of the junction unmatched. The germline gives CDR1 MDHEN, CDR2 SYDVKM. CDR3 amino acids: CASRTPGQGNNSPLHF. CDR3 nucleotide sequence: TGTGCCAGCAGAACTCCCGGACAGGGGAATAATTCACCCCTCCACTTT. Combining the CDR3 with reference TRBV28 and TRBJ1-6 gives the whole variable domain DVKVTQSSRYLVKRTGEKVFLECVQDMDHENMFWYRQDPGLGLRLIYFSYDVKMKEKGDIPEGYSVSREKKERFSLILESASTNQTSMYLCASRTPGQGNNSPLHFGNGTRLTVT.

The CDR3 reads CASRRDRPPYGYTF. CDR3 bases: TGTGCCAGCAGACGGGACAGACCCCCGTATGGCTACACCTTC. V and J are TRBV6-5 and TRBJ1-2; 7 bases map to TRBD1. The germline V gene has CDR1 MNHEY and CDR2 SVGAGI. Trimming cost V 6 bases and J 5 bases; bases outside gene matches: 9. This CDR3 has 14 amino acids.

There are many counts of this clone. This chain uses TRBV19 with TRBJ1-1, with 8 bases aligning to TRBD1. The CDR3 covers 15 residues. Germline trimming cut 4 bases from V and 5 bases from J; bases unmatched to any gene: 9. Per the germline V gene, CDR1 is LNHDA and CDR2 is SQIVND (reference sequence). The CDR3 region is CASSTNQGARTEAFF. CDR3 sequence (DNA): TGTGCCAGTAGTACCAACCAGGGGGCCAGGACTGAAGCTTTCTTT.

A note on this clone: Germline and junction disagree at one end, which may indicate a read error. The J gene is TRBJ1-2, the V gene TRBV11-3; 7 bases map to TRBD1. CDR1 SGHNT and CDR2 YENEEA come from the germline V gene. The CDR3 consists of 15 residues. Here the CDR3 reads CASSLEEGAHYGYTF. CDR3 coding DNA: TGTGCCAGCAGCCTAGAAGAGGGGGCCCATTATGGCTACACCTTC. Supplemented by reference TRBV11-3 and TRBJ1-2, the full variable domain reads EAGVVQSPRYKIIEKKQPVAFWCNPISGHNTLYWYLQNLGQGPELLIRYENEEAVDDSQLPKDRFSAERLKGVDSTLKIQPAELGDSAVYLCASSLEEGAHYGYTFGSGTRLTVV.

The chain has TRBV12-3 or TRBV12-4 and TRBJ2-5; no definite D call. The CDR3 sequence is 13 residues long. Trimming pared 6 bases from V and 3 bases from J, leaving 11 bases between. The CDR3 loop is CASSRTQKETQYF. The CDR3 DNA is TGTGCCAGCAGCCGGACGCAAAAAGAGACCCAGTACTTC.